These 10 T cell receptor beta chains were sequenced from one sample in a study of T cell responses to AZD1222 COVID-19 vaccine. Sequencing was performed with immunoSEQ multiplex PCR; in TCRdb, only in-frame clones are kept and a portion is missing. This repertoire shows over 110,000 clones, more than 90% found once; its top ten account for over 1.5%. The material sequenced was peripheral blood, taken on day 0 of AZD1222 vaccination. The receptors shown here come from an adult in good health.

The CDR3 reads CASRFGVLWGYTF. In nucleotides, the CDR3 is TGTGCCAGCAGATTCGGGGTGTTGTGGGGCTACACCTTC. The chain is built from TRBV6-1 and TRBJ1-2; D not certain. V lost 6 bases and J lost 8, with 16 bases in between. The V gene's germline CDR1 is MNHNS and CDR2 SASEGT. The CDR3 loop spans 13 amino acids.

The V gene is TRBV27, the J gene TRBJ2-7; D is uncertain. Trimming stripped 5 bases from V and 4 bases from J, with 6 bases between. Germline V gives CDR1 MNHEY, CDR2 SMNVEV (reference sequence). CDR3 length equals 11 residues. The CDR3 DNA follows: TGTGCCAGCAGTCCCTTGTACGAGCAGTACTTC. Amino acids: CASSPLYEQYF.

V and J are TRBV3-1 (or the pseudogene TRBV3-2) and TRBJ1-1, with D unclear. Germline assignment: CDR1 LGHDT and CDR2 YNNKEL (reference sequence). The CDR3 is 14 amino acids. Trimming left V 8 bases short and J 3 bases short, with 16 bases between. In nucleotides, the CDR3 is TGTGCCAGCGGGAGGGCCCAGGTAGACACTGAAGCTTTCTTT. Its protein is CASGRAQVDTEAFF.

V is TRBV28 and J is TRBJ2-7; a possible D gene is TRBD2 (7 bases). With 6 bases removed from V and 1 base from J, the gap between germline ends came to 25 bases. The germline gives CDR1 MDHEN, CDR2 SYDVKM. The CDR3 has 18 amino acids. CDR3 sequence reads: CASRIRGGALARSYEQYF. CDR3 nucleotide sequence: TGTGCCAGCAGGATCAGGGGAGGGGCGCTAGCTCGGTCCTACGAGCAGTACTTC. Together with reference TRBV28 and TRBJ2-7, the CDR3 gives the full variable domain: DVKVTQSSRYLVKRTGEKVFLECVQDMDHENMFWYRQDPGLGLRLIYFSYDVKMKEKGDIPEGYSVSREKKERFSLILESASTNQTSMYLCASRIRGGALARSYEQYFGPGTRLTVT.

The chain links TRBV12-3 or TRBV12-4 to TRBJ2-3, with unresolved D. The CDR3 is 13 amino acids. The CDR3 nucleotides are TGTGCATCCCTGGGGTATGTCACAGATACGCAGTATTTT. Translated, it gives CASLGYVTDTQYF.

V gene TRBV28 combines with J gene TRBJ1-2; perhaps TRBD1 as D (5 bases). The CDR3 contains 13 residues. CDR1 and CDR2 (germline): MDHEN, SYDVKM. Between the trimmed V and J ends, which lost 3 bases and 4 bases, there was a span of 9 bases. The CDR3 sequence: CASSLPGGYGYTF. In nucleotides, the CDR3 is TGTGCCAGCAGTTTGCCGGGGGGCTATGGCTACACCTTC.

The J gene is TRBJ2-7, the V gene TRBV7-2; 10 nucleotides align to TRBD2. This CDR3 is 16 amino acids long. Germline CDR1 SGHTA, CDR2 FQGNSA. With V trimmed by 4 bases and J by 3 bases, 9 bases remained unmatched. The DNA of the CDR3 is TGTGCCAGCAGCTACGGTACCGGACTAGCGGACTACGAGCAGTACTTC. Amino acids: CASSYGTGLADYEQYF.

The chain carries TRBV18 and TRBJ1-5; the D gene is possibly TRBD1 (5 bases). Trimming pared 3 bases from V and 7 bases from J, leaving 13 bases between. The CDR3 has 14 amino acids. Per germline, CDR1 KGHSH and CDR2 LQKENI. CDR3 residues: CASSPSGGGQPQHF. In DNA form, the CDR3 reads TGTGCCAGCTCACCTTCGGGTGGGGGACAGCCCCAGCATTTT.

A note on this clone: Other nucleotide sequences in the sample specify the same CDR3. V and J are TRBV27 and TRBJ2-7, with TRBD2 identical over 7 bases. CDR1 and CDR2 (germline): MNHEY, SMNVEV (reference sequence). Unmatched junction bases numbered 9, after V lost 5 bases and J lost 2 bases. CDR3 size: 15 residues. In nucleotides, the CDR3 is TGTGCCAGCAGTCCCCGAGCGGGGCGGGCCTACGAGCAGTACTTC. This encodes CASSPRAGRAYEQYF.

The V gene is TRBV11-3, the J gene TRBJ2-7; 12 bases fit TRBD1. The germline V gene encodes CDR1 SGHNT and CDR2 YENEEA. The CDR3 has 15 amino acids. V lost 6 bases and J lost 3; bases outside the gene matches: 6. The CDR3 loop is CASSIGDRGLYEQYF. CDR3 DNA sequence: TGTGCCAGCAGTATCGGGGACAGGGGGCTCTACGAGCAGTACTTC.